This TCR beta chain was captured in a study of blood T cell repertoires in COVID-19. This table comes from immunoSEQ multiplex PCR, and its TCRdb copy is limited to in-frame clones, with some not included. Among tens of thousands of clones listed, about three quarters were seen once. Germline V gene data show CDR1 as SGHRS and CDR2 as YFSETQ. V lost 0 bases and J 8 bases, leaving 14 bases between the germline ends. The length of the CDR3 is 15 residues. The chain joins TRBV5-1 to TRBJ1-4; D call uncertain. The sequencing input was peripheral blood. This clonotype was sampled from a human donor in a cohort sampled during active COVID-19. CDR3 in DNA: TGCGCCAGCAGCTTGGATTCGCTAAGTCGGGAAAAACTGTTTTTT. It yields the protein CASSLDSLSREKLFF.